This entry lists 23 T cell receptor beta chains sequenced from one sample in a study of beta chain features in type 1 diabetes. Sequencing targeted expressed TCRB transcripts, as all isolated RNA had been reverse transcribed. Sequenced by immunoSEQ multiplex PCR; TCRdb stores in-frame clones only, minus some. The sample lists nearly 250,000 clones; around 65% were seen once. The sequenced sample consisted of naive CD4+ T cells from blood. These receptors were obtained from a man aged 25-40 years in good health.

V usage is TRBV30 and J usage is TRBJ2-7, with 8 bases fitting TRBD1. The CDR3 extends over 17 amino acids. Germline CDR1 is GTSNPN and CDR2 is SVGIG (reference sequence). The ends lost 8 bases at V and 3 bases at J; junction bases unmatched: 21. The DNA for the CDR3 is TGTGCCGGACGACTTTCGCTGAATCAGGGGGCAAACTACGAGCAGTACTTC. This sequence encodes CAGRLSLNQGANYEQYF.

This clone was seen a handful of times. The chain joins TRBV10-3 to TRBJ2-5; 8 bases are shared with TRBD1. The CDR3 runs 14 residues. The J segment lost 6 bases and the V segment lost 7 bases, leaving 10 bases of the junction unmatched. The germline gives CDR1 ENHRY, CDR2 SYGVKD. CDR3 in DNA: TGTGCCATCACTCCAGGACAGGGTATGAAGACCCAGTACTTC. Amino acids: CAITPGQGMKTQYF.

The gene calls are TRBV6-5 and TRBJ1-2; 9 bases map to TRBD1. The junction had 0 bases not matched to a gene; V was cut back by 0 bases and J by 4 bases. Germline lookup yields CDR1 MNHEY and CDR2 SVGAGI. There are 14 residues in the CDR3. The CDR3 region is CASSYSTGGYGYTF. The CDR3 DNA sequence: TGTGCCAGCAGTTACTCGACAGGGGGCTATGGCTACACCTTC.

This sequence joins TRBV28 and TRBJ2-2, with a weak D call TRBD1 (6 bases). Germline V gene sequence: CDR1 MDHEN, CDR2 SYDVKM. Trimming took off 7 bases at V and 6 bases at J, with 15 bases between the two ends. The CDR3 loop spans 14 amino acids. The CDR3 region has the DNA TGTGCCAGCACTACCAGGTCAGGGGCCGGGGAGCTGTTTTTT. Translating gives CASTTRSGAGELFF.

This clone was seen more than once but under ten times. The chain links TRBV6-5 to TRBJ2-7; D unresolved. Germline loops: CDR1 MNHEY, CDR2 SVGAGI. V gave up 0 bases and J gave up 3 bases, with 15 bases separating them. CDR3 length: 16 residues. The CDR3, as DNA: TGTGCCAGCAGTTACTCGGTGGTACAGAGAAACTACGAGCAGTACTTC. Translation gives CASSYSVVQRNYEQYF.

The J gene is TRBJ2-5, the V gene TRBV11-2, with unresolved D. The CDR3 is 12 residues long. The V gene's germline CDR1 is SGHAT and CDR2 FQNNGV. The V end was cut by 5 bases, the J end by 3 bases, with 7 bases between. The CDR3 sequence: CASSAQEETQYF. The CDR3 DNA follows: TGTGCCAGCAGCGCACAAGAAGAGACCCAGTACTTC. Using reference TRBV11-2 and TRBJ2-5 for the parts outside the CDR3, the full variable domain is EAGVAQSPRYKIIEKRQSVAFWCNPISGHATLYWYQQILGQGPKLLIQFQNNGVVDDSQLPKDRFSAERLKGVDSTLKIQPAKLEDSAVYLCASSAQEETQYFGPGTRLLVL.

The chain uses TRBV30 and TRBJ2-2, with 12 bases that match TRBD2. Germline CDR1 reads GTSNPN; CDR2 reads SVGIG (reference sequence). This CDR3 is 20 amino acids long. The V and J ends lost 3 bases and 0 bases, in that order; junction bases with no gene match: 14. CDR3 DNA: TGTGCCTGGAGCCCCAAACGAGGACTAGCGGGGTTTACGAACACCGGGGAGCTGTTTTTT. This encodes CAWSPKRGLAGFTNTGELFF.

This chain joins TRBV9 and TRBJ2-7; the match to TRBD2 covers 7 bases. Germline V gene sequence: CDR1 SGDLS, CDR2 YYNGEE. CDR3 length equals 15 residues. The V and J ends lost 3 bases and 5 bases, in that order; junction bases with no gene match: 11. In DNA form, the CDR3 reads TGTGCCAGCAGCGAAAGCGGGGCGCCAGGCGACGAGCAGTACTTC. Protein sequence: CASSESGAPGDEQYF.

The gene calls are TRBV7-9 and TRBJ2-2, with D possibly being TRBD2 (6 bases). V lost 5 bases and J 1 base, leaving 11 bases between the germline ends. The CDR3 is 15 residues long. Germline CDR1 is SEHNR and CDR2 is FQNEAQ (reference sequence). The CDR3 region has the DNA TGTGCCAGCAGCAGTCGCGGGGAGAACACCGGGGAGCTGTTTTTT. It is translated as CASSSRGENTGELFF.

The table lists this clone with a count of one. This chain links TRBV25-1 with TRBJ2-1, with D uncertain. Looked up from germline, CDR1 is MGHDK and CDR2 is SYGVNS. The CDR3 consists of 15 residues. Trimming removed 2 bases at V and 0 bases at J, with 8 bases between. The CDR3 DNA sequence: TGTGCCAGCAGTGAAAGGTCTAGCTCCTACAATGAGCAGTTCTTC. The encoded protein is CASSERSSSYNEQFF.

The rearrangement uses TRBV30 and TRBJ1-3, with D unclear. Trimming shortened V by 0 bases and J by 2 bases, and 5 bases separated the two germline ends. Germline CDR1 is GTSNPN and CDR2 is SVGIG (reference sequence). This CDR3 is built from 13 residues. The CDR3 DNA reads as TGTGCCTGGAGTGTAGCTACTGGAAACACCATATATTTT. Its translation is CAWSVATGNTIYF. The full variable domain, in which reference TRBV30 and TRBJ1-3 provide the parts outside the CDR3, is SQTIHQWPATLVQPVGSPLSLECTVEGTSNPNLYWYRQAAGRGLQLLFYSVGIGQISSEVPQNLSASRPQDRQFILSSKKLLLSDSGFYLCAWSVATGNTIYFGEGSWLTVV.

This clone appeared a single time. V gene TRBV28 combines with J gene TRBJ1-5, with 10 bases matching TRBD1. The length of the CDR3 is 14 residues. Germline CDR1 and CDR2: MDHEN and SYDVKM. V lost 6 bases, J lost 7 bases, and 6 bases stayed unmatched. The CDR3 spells CASSLDRGQQPQHF. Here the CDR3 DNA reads TGTGCCAGCAGCCTTGACAGGGGGCAACAGCCCCAGCATTTT.

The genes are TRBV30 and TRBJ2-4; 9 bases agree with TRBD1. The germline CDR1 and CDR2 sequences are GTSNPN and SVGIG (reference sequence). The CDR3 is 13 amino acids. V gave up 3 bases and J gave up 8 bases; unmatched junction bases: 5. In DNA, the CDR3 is TGTGCCTGGAGCCGGGACAGGGTGGACATTCAGTACTTC. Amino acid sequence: CAWSRDRVDIQYF.

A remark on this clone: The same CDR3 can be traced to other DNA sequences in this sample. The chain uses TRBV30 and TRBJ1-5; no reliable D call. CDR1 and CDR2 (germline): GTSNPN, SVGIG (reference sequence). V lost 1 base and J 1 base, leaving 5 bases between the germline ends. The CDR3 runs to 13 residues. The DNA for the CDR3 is TGTGCCTGGAGTGCGGACAGCAATCAGCCCCAGCATTTT. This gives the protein CAWSADSNQPQHF.

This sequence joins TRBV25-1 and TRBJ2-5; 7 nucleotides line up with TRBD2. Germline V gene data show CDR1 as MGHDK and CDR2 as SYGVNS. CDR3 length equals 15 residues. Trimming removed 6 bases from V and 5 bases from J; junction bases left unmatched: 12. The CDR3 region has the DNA TGTGCCAGCAGCACGGGACTAACGCTTTGGGAGACCCAGTACTTC. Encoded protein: CASSTGLTLWETQYF.

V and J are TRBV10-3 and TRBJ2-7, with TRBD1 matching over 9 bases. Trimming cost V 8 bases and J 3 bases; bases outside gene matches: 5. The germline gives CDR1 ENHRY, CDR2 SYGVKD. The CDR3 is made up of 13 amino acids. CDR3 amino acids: CAIWGTGHYEQYF. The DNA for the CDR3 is TGTGCCATCTGGGGGACAGGGCACTACGAGCAGTACTTC.

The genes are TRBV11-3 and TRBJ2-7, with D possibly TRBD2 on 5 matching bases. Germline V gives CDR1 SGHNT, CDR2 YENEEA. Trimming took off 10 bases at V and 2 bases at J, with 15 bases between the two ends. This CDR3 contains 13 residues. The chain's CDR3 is CAIDPGVPYEQYF. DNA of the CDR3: TGTGCCATCGACCCCGGGGTGCCCTACGAGCAGTACTTC. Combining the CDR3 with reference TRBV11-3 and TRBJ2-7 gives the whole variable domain EAGVVQSPRYKIIEKKQPVAFWCNPISGHNTLYWYLQNLGQGPELLIRYENEEAVDDSQLPKDRFSAERLKGVDSTLKIQPAELGDSAVYLCAIDPGVPYEQYFGPGTRLTVT.

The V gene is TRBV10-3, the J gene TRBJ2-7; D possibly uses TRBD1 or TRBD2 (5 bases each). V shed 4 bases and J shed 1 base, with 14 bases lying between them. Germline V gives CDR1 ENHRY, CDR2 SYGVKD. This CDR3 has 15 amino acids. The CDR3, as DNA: TGTGCCATCAGTGCCTACCGGGACGGTTCCTACGAGCAGTACTTC. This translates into CAISAYRDGSYEQYF.

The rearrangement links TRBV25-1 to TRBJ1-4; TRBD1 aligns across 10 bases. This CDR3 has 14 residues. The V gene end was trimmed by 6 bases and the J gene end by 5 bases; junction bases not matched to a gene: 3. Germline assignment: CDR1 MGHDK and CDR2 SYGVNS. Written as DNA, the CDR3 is TGTGCCAGCAGCGCGGACAGGGGGAATGAAAAACTGTTTTTT. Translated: CASSADRGNEKLFF.

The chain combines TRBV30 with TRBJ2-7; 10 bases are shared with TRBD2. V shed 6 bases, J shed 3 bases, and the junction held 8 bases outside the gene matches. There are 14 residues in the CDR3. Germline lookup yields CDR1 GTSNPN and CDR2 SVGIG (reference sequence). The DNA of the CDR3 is TGTGCCTGCCTGCCCCGACTAGCGGGCTACGAGCAGTACTTC. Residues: CACLPRLAGYEQYF.

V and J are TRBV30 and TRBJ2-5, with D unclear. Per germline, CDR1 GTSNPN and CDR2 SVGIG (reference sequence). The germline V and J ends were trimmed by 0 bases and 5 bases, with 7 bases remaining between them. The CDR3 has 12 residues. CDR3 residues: CAWSVNSETQYF. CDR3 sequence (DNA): TGTGCCTGGAGTGTAAATTCGGAGACCCAGTACTTC.

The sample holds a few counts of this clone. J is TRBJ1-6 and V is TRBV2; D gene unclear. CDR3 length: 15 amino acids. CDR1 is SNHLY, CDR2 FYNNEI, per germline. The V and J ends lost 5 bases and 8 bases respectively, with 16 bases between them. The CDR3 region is CASSFAVIADSPLHF. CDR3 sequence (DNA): TGTGCCAGCAGTTTTGCGGTCATTGCGGATTCACCCCTCCACTTT.

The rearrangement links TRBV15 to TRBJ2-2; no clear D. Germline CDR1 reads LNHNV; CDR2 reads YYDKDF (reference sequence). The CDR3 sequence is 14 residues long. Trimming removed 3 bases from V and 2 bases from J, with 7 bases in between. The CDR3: CATSSLLNTGELFF. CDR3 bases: TGTGCCACCAGCAGTCTACTTAACACCGGGGAGCTGTTTTTT.